This record looks at one T cell receptor (beta chain) sequence and its context. The CDR3 spans 15 residues. V shed 3 bases, J shed 7 bases, and the junction held 10 bases outside the gene matches. The germline V gene encodes CDR1 SNHLY and CDR2 FYNNEI. The data were taken from a study of T cell clones after liver transplantation. The protocol was immunoSEQ multiplex PCR, while the TCRdb copy is restricted to in-frame clones and leaves out a portion. This sample has around 120,000 clones, with 90% found just once. Unstimulated PBMCs were sorted into CD3+CD4+ and CD3+CD8+ populations. The gene calls are TRBV2 and TRBJ2-7, with 9 bases lining up with TRBD2. The specimen was CD4+ T cells from blood, collected 12 months after liver transplant. The sequence came from a human patient who received a liver transplant. Some T cells could come from the graft donor. CDR3 region: CASSDGSGGTWEQYF. DNA of the CDR3: TGTGCCAGCAGTGACGGTAGCGGGGGCACTTGGGAGCAGTACTTC.